This T cell receptor (beta chain) appears in the sequencing data of a study of Tregs in tolerant kidney transplant recipients. Some clones are missing from TCRdb's copy, which holds only in-frame ones; the method was immunoSEQ multiplex PCR. The sample lists under 50,000 clones, less than 97% occurring once. Remarks on this clone: Antigen unknown.

Germline CDR1 reads SGHVS; CDR2 reads FQNEAQ. V lost 5 bases and J lost 0, with 11 bases in between. The CDR3 length is 15 residues. Notes on the study in general: Biological reproducibility was not directly addressed in this study.

Sequencing was carried out using Tregs from blood cultured with allogeneic cells. The source of this sequence is a human donor in good health. V and J are TRBV7-8 and TRBJ1-3; D unclear. CDR3 nucleotides: TGTGCCAGCAGCCGTGGAATCCTCTCTGGAAACACCATATATTTT. It codes for CASSRGILSGNTIYF.